This is a list of T cell receptor beta chains from one sample in a study of Graves' ophthalmopathy and Graves' hyperthyroidism. From the multiplex PCR reads, TCRdb called clonotypes with MiXCR, one entry per CDR3 protein. Of about 480,000 distinct CDR3 sequences listed, around an eighth were seen once; the top ten hold over 7.5%. Sequences were obtained from blood. Receptors originate from a young woman with Graves' ophthalmopathy. Both conserved end residues are part of each CDR3. The D gene is left open where the match is weak. Not every row has a clone size; where given, it reads once, few, many or a size class.

v_gene: TRBV12-3/TRBV12-4
d_gene: TRBD1
abundance: many
j_gene: TRBJ1-1
CDR3nt: TGTGCCAGCAGTCAGACAGGGCTTTACACTGAAGCTTTCTTT
CDR3aa: CASSQTGLYTEAFF

v_gene: TRBV28
d_gene: TRBD2
abundance: many
j_gene: TRBJ2-5
CDR3nt: TGTGCCTCTCTATGGGCTAGCGGGAACCAAGAGACCCAGTACTTC
CDR3aa: CASLWASGNQETQYF

v_gene: TRBV28
d_gene: NA
abundance: many
j_gene: TRBJ1-5
CDR3nt: TGTGCCAGCAGCCGAGACAGTCCGTCTCAGCCCCAGCATTTT
CDR3aa: CASSRDSPSQPQHF

v_gene: TRBV20-1
d_gene: NA
abundance: many
j_gene: TRBJ2-7
CDR3nt: TGCAGTGCGACCCCTAGGCTTGAGCAGTACTTC
CDR3aa: CSATPRLEQYF

v_gene: TRBV10-2
d_gene: TRBD1
abundance: NA
j_gene: TRBJ2-7
CDR3nt: TGCGCCAGCAATCCCGGGACAGGGGGCTACGAGCAGTACTTC
CDR3aa: CASNPGTGGYEQYF

v_gene: TRBV27
d_gene: TRBD1
abundance: many
j_gene: TRBJ1-1
CDR3nt: TGTGCCAGCAGTTGGGCCCCTGACAGGGTGGGGACTGAAGCTTTCTTT
CDR3aa: CASSWAPDRVGTEAFF

v_gene: TRBV9
d_gene: TRBD1
abundance: NA
j_gene: TRBJ2-2
CDR3nt: TGTGCCAGCAGCGTAGAGGGGGCCCGGGGGGAGCTGTTTTTT
CDR3aa: CASSVEGARGELFF

v_gene: TRBV6-5
d_gene: TRBD2
abundance: many
j_gene: TRBJ2-7
CDR3nt: TGTGCCAGCAGTTACTCTAGCGGGAGTGCCTACGGGCAGTACTTC
CDR3aa: CASSYSSGSAYGQYF

v_gene: TRBV2
d_gene: TRBD2
abundance: many
j_gene: TRBJ2-5
CDR3nt: TGTGCCAGCCTCCGCGGTACTAGCGGGAGGGAGACCCAGTACTTC
CDR3aa: CASLRGTSGRETQYF

v_gene: TRBV6-5
d_gene: NA
abundance: many
j_gene: TRBJ2-7
CDR3nt: TGTGCCAGCAGAACCGGTCATGGCAAGCAGTACTTC
CDR3aa: CASRTGHGKQYF

v_gene: TRBV7-8
d_gene: TRBD2
abundance: once
j_gene: TRBJ2-7
CDR3nt: TGTGCCAGCAGCTTACGAACTAGCGGGAAAAACGAGCAGTACTTC
CDR3aa: CASSLRTSGKNEQYF

v_gene: TRBV6-1
d_gene: NA
abundance: NA
j_gene: TRBJ2-7
CDR3nt: TGTGCCAGCAGTGAACCAGAAGAGGCGCCCACCTACGAGCAGTACTTC
CDR3aa: CASSEPEEAPTYEQYF

v_gene: TRBV6-5
d_gene: NA
abundance: many
j_gene: TRBJ1-2
CDR3nt: TGTGCCAGCAGTTACGGACGGCTGAACTATGGCTACACCTTC
CDR3aa: CASSYGRLNYGYTF

v_gene: TRBV4-1
d_gene: TRBD2
abundance: many
j_gene: TRBJ2-2
CDR3nt: TGCGCCAGCAGCCAAATTTTAGCGGGAGGGCCAACCGGGGAGCTGTTTTTT
CDR3aa: CASSQILAGGPTGELFF

v_gene: TRBV12-3/TRBV12-4
d_gene: TRBD2
abundance: many
j_gene: TRBJ2-7
CDR3nt: TGTGCCAGCAGTTTCAAGCGGGATAGTTACGAGCAGTACTTC
CDR3aa: CASSFKRDSYEQYF

v_gene: TRBV20-1
d_gene: NA
abundance: many
j_gene: TRBJ2-7
CDR3nt: TGCAGTGCTAAGCCGACGGGATTTTACGAGCAGTACTTC
CDR3aa: CSAKPTGFYEQYF

v_gene: TRBV7-2
d_gene: TRBD2
abundance: many
j_gene: TRBJ2-7
CDR3nt: TGTGCCAGCAGCTTATCAGCTAGCGGGAGCGGGGAGCAGTACTTC
CDR3aa: CASSLSASGSGEQYF

v_gene: TRBV11-1
d_gene: NA
abundance: few
j_gene: TRBJ1-2
CDR3nt: TGTGCCAGCAGCTTAAAACCAGGGGACGATCCTAACTATGGCTACACCTTC
CDR3aa: CASSLKPGDDPNYGYTF

v_gene: TRBV11-2
d_gene: NA
abundance: few
j_gene: TRBJ2-1
CDR3nt: TGTGCCAGCAGCTCCCGTCATAATGAGCAGTTCTTC
CDR3aa: CASSSRHNEQFF

v_gene: TRBV18
d_gene: NA
abundance: many
j_gene: TRBJ1-2
CDR3nt: TGTGCCAGCTCACCGAGGACACTCTTCTATGGCTACACCTTC
CDR3aa: CASSPRTLFYGYTF

v_gene: TRBV7-6
d_gene: NA
abundance: many
j_gene: TRBJ2-5
CDR3nt: TGTGCCAGCAGCTTAGGAACAGCAGAGACCCAGTACTTC
CDR3aa: CASSLGTAETQYF

v_gene: TRBV12-3/TRBV12-4
d_gene: TRBD1
abundance: many
j_gene: TRBJ2-7
CDR3nt: TGTGCCAGCAGTTTATTAGGGGGCAGACCGTACGAGCAGTACTTC
CDR3aa: CASSLLGGRPYEQYF

v_gene: TRBV5-1
d_gene: TRBD1
abundance: many
j_gene: TRBJ2-7
CDR3nt: TGCGCCAGCAGCTTAAGGACAGGGTCCCACGAGCAGTACTTC
CDR3aa: CASSLRTGSHEQYF

v_gene: TRBV25-1
d_gene: TRBD1
abundance: NA
j_gene: TRBJ2-5
CDR3nt: TGTGCCAGCAGCGAGGGACAGGGAATCGGCGAGACCAAGTACTTC
CDR3aa: CASSEGQGIGETKYF

v_gene: TRBV6-1
d_gene: NA
abundance: many
j_gene: TRBJ2-5
CDR3nt: TGTGCCAGCAGTAGCGAACCCCTCCCACAAGAGACCCAGTACTTC
CDR3aa: CASSSEPLPQETQYF

v_gene: TRBV7-8
d_gene: TRBD1
abundance: few
j_gene: TRBJ2-4
CDR3nt: TGTGCCAGCAGCTCACAGGGGGCCAAAAACATTCAGTACTTC
CDR3aa: CASSSQGAKNIQYF

v_gene: TRBV7-9
d_gene: NA
abundance: NA
j_gene: TRBJ2-5
CDR3nt: TGTGCCAGCAGCTACTCAGGGATACGAGAGACCCAGTACTTC
CDR3aa: CASSYSGIRETQYF

v_gene: TRBV20-1
d_gene: NA
abundance: many
j_gene: TRBJ2-5
CDR3nt: TGCAGTGCTCAAGCCCACGGCGGGGAGACCCAGTACTTC
CDR3aa: CSAQAHGGETQYF

v_gene: TRBV6-5
d_gene: NA
abundance: many
j_gene: TRBJ2-5
CDR3nt: TGTGCCAGCAGTTTGGGGCCATGGCAGCGGGCACTTCAAGAGACCCAGTACTTC
CDR3aa: CASSLGPWQRALQETQYF

v_gene: TRBV12-3/TRBV12-4
d_gene: NA
abundance: NA
j_gene: TRBJ1-2
CDR3nt: TGTGCCAGCAGTGCCGGGACGGAGAACTATGGCTACACCTTC
CDR3aa: CASSAGTENYGYTF

v_gene: TRBV12-3/TRBV12-4
d_gene: NA
abundance: many
j_gene: TRBJ2-7
CDR3nt: TGTGCCAGCATTCGCCCCGGACCGCTCTCCTACGAGCAGTACTTC
CDR3aa: CASIRPGPLSYEQYF

v_gene: TRBV12-3/TRBV12-4
d_gene: NA
abundance: NA
j_gene: TRBJ1-5
CDR3nt: TGTGCCAGCAGTCGAGAGAGGGTAGCGAAGGGCCAGCCCCAGCATTTT
CDR3aa: CASSRERVAKGQPQHF

v_gene: TRBV4-2
d_gene: NA
abundance: many
j_gene: TRBJ2-5
CDR3nt: TGTGCCAGCAGCAAAAGAGGAGTAGACAATTTTAAAGAGACCCAGTACTTC
CDR3aa: CASSKRGVDNFKETQYF

v_gene: TRBV5-1
d_gene: TRBD2
abundance: many
j_gene: TRBJ2-5
CDR3nt: TGCGCCAGCAGCGCACAGCCGGGACTAGCGGGGGGCCAAGAGACCCAGTACTTC
CDR3aa: CASSAQPGLAGGQETQYF

v_gene: TRBV2
d_gene: NA
abundance: many
j_gene: TRBJ2-2
CDR3nt: TGTGCCAGCACCCCTATTACGGGAAGTACCGGGGAGCTGTTTTTT
CDR3aa: CASTPITGSTGELFF

v_gene: TRBV5-5
d_gene: NA
abundance: NA
j_gene: TRBJ1-5
CDR3nt: TGTGCCAGCCAATTCGCAGGAATGTATAGCAATCAGCCCCAGCATTTT
CDR3aa: CASQFAGMYSNQPQHF

v_gene: TRBV28
d_gene: NA
abundance: many
j_gene: TRBJ1-6
CDR3nt: TGTGCCAGCAGTTTATTGTCCCAGGGTTCACCCCTCCACTTT
CDR3aa: CASSLLSQGSPLHF

v_gene: TRBV28
d_gene: NA
abundance: many
j_gene: TRBJ1-2
CDR3nt: TGTGCCAGCAGTCCCTCATTATATGGCTACACCTTC
CDR3aa: CASSPSLYGYTF

v_gene: TRBV27
d_gene: TRBD1
abundance: many
j_gene: TRBJ1-2
CDR3nt: TGTGCCACCTTGGACAGGGTTAAAGGCTACACCTTC
CDR3aa: CATLDRVKGYTF

v_gene: TRBV9
d_gene: TRBD1
abundance: many
j_gene: TRBJ1-2
CDR3nt: TGTGCCAGCAGCGTGGACAGGGGGCCGATTACCTATGGCTACACCTTC
CDR3aa: CASSVDRGPITYGYTF

v_gene: TRBV10-3
d_gene: NA
abundance: many
j_gene: TRBJ1-1
CDR3nt: TGTGCAGGAAGACAGCGACCTCCCTCTAACACTGAAGCTTTCTTT
CDR3aa: CAGRQRPPSNTEAFF

v_gene: TRBV27
d_gene: NA
abundance: many
j_gene: TRBJ2-7
CDR3nt: TGTGCCAGCAGTTGGAGGGTAAACAAGGGGAGCTACGAGCAGTACTTC
CDR3aa: CASSWRVNKGSYEQYF

v_gene: TRBV4-1
d_gene: NA
abundance: many
j_gene: TRBJ2-6
CDR3nt: TGCGCCAGCAGCCCCTCCGGGGCTGGGGCCAACGTCCTGACTTTC
CDR3aa: CASSPSGAGANVLTF

v_gene: TRBV6-1
d_gene: NA
abundance: once
j_gene: TRBJ1-2
CDR3nt: TGTGCCAGCAGTGAAGGATTGCCCTCAAGGGGCTACACCTTC
CDR3aa: CASSEGLPSRGYTF

v_gene: TRBV27
d_gene: NA
abundance: many
j_gene: TRBJ2-7
CDR3nt: TGTGCCAGCAGTCCGAGTCGCTTCGAGCAGTACTTC
CDR3aa: CASSPSRFEQYF

v_gene: TRBV7-2
d_gene: NA
abundance: NA
j_gene: TRBJ1-6
CDR3nt: TGTGCCAGCAGCTTAGGGACAGAGATAGCCCTCCACTTT
CDR3aa: CASSLGTEIALHF